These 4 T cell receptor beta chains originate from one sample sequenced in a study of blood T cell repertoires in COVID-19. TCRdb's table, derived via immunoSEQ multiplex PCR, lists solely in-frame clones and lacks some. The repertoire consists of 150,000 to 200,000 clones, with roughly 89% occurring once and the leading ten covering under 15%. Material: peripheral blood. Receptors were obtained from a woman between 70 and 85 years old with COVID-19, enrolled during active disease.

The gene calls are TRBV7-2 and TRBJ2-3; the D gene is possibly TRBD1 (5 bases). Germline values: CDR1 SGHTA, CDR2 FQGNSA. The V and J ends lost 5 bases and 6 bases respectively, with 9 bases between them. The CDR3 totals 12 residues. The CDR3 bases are TGTGCCAGCAGCCAGGGTAGGGATACGCAGTATTTT. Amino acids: CASSQGRDTQYF.

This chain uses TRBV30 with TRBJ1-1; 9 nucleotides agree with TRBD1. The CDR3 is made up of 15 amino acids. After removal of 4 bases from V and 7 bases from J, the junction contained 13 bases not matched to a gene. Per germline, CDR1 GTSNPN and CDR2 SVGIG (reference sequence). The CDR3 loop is CAWTLLDRGRNEAFF. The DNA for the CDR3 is TGTGCCTGGACCTTACTGGACAGGGGAAGGAATGAAGCTTTCTTT.

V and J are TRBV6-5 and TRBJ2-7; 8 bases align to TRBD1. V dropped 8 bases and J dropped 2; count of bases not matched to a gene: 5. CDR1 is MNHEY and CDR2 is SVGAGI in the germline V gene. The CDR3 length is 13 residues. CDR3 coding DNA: TGTGCCAGCCGGACAGGGAGTCCCTACGAGCAGTACTTC. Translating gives CASRTGSPYEQYF.

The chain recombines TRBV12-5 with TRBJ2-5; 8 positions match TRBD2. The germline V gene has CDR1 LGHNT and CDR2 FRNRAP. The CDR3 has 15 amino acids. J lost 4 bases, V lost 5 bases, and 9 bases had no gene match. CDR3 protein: CASGPGTRVGETQYF. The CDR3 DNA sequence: TGTGCTAGTGGTCCCGGGACTAGAGTTGGAGAGACCCAGTACTTC.